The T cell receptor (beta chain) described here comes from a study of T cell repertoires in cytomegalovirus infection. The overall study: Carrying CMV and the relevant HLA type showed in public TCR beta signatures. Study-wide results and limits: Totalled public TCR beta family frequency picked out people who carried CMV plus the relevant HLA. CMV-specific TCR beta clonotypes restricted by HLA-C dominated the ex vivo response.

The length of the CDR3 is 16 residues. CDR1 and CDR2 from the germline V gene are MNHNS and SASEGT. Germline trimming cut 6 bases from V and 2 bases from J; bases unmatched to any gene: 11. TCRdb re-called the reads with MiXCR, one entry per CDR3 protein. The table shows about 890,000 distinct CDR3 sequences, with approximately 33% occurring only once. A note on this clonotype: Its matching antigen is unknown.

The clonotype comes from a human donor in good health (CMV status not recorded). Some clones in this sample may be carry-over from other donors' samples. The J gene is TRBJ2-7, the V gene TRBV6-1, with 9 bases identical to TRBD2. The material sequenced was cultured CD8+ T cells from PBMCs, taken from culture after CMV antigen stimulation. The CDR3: CASSEDNSGGTYEQYF. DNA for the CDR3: TGTGCCAGCAGCGAGGACAATAGCGGGGGAACCTACGAGCAGTACTTC.